This T cell receptor (beta chain) was retrieved from a study of early T cells in non-severe SARS-CoV-2 infection. The wider study: Sequenced material consisted of bulk RNA (from unsorted whole blood), and chains were unpaired. General study results and limits: Anti-spike CD8 responses were favored by VDJdb matching, which missed private and CD4 specificities.

Attachment of unique molecular identifiers to individual cDNA molecules was performed. MiXCR, run by TCRdb on the 5' RACE reads, gives a single entry per CDR3 protein. The data show under 35,000 distinct CDR3 sequences, with approximately 4.3% seen just once and 9.5% to 13% held by the top ten. This clonotype came up many times. The antigen remains undetermined. Germline CDR1 reads SEHNR; CDR2 reads FQNEAQ (reference sequence). V lost 3 bases and J 0 bases, leaving 14 bases between the germline ends. The length of the CDR3 is 16 residues. V gene TRBV7-9 combines with J gene TRBJ1-1; D call uncertain. The sample was whole blood. The clonotype originates from an adult who was a healthcare worker with PCR-confirmed SARS-CoV-2 infection or an uninfected control (not recorded which). The CDR3, as DNA: TGTGCCAGCAGCTTTTTTCACACACCTATGAACACTGAAGCTTTCTTT. As protein: CASSFFHTPMNTEAFF.